These 20 T cell receptor beta chains share one sample of origin, sequenced in a study of cytomegalovirus exposure and HLA in healthy donors. The PCR made use of 60 Vbeta and 13 Jbeta primers. Profiled with immunoSEQ multiplex PCR; TCRdb holds only in-frame clones, not every one. The table lists about 180,000 clones, 77% of them singletons. The specimen sequenced was PBMCs. The receptor source for this set is a man aged 18 to 30 in good health and CMV-seronegative.

This clone has a handful of counts. The CDR3 reads CASSSGQGGSEQYF. The CDR3 coding sequence is TGTGCCAGCAGCTCGGGACAGGGGGGGAGCGAGCAGTACTTC. This chain connects TRBV11-2 to TRBJ2-7, with 11 bases matching TRBD1. This CDR3 has 14 amino acids. V shed 4 bases and J 6 bases; nucleotides not matched to a gene: 5. Looked up from germline, CDR1 is SGHAT and CDR2 is FQNNGV.

This clone was detected once. The gene calls are TRBV30 and TRBJ1-3, with D perhaps matching TRBD1 (5 bases). CDR3 length: 14 amino acids. Germline V CDR1 and CDR2: GTSNPN, SVGIG (reference sequence). The V end was cut by 3 bases, the J end by 7 bases, with 16 bases between. CDR3 residues: CAWSSGPVANTIYF. The CDR3 DNA sequence: TGTGCCTGGAGCTCAGGGCCAGTCGCTAACACCATATATTTT.

The chain combines TRBV18 with TRBJ2-5; no clear D. Trimming took off 3 bases at V and 4 bases at J, with 9 bases between the two ends. This CDR3 comprises 13 residues. Germline CDR1 reads KGHSH; CDR2 reads LQKENI. In DNA form, the CDR3 reads TGTGCCAGCTCACCTGTTCCCCTAGAGACCCAGTACTTC. The encoded protein is CASSPVPLETQYF.

This clone was counted between two and nine times. V is TRBV6-5 and J is TRBJ1-4; a weak D match, TRBD1 (6 bases). Germline CDR1 reads MNHEY; CDR2 reads SVGAGI. The CDR3 runs 14 residues. Trimming took off 5 bases at V and 6 bases at J, with 13 bases between the two ends. The CDR3 DNA sequence: TGTGCCAGCAGTCCATCCTGGACAGATGAAAAACTGTTTTTT. Translated, it gives CASSPSWTDEKLFF.

This chain links TRBV11-2 with TRBJ1-4; TRBD1 matches at 8 bases. Germline V gives CDR1 SGHAT, CDR2 FQNNGV. With V trimmed by 3 bases and J by 5 bases, 8 bases remained unmatched. This CDR3 has 16 amino acids. CDR3 DNA sequence: TGTGCCAGCAGCTTCGGACAGGGCGAGGGGAATGAAAAACTGTTTTTT. It encodes CASSFGQGEGNEKLFF. Full variable domain (rest looked up from reference TRBV11-2 and TRBJ1-4): EAGVAQSPRYKIIEKRQSVAFWCNPISGHATLYWYQQILGQGPKLLIQFQNNGVVDDSQLPKDRFSAERLKGVDSTLKIQPAKLEDSAVYLCASSFGQGEGNEKLFFGSGTQLSVL.

V gene TRBV6-4 combines with J gene TRBJ2-7, with 9 bases matching TRBD2. The ends lost 7 bases at V and 6 bases at J; junction bases unmatched: 7. CDR1 is MRHNA, CDR2 SNTAGT, per germline. The CDR3 is 13 residues long. For the CDR3, the DNA is TGTGCCAGCAACGTCCGGACTAGCGCCGAGCAGTACTTC. Encoded protein: CASNVRTSAEQYF.

This clone occurred a few times. The chain employs TRBV15 and TRBJ2-7, with 9 bases lining up with TRBD2. Trimming at V came to 8 bases and at J to 4 bases, leaving 12 bases not matched to a gene. The CDR3 loop spans 15 amino acids. From germline, CDR1 is LNHNV and CDR2 YYDKDF (reference sequence). The CDR3 bases are TGTGCCACCTCCCTGGATAGCGGGAGTGGGTACGAGCAGTACTTC. Its translation: CATSLDSGSGYEQYF. The full variable domain, completed using reference TRBV15 and TRBJ2-7, is DAMVIQNPRYQVTQFGKPVTLSCSQTLNHNVMYWYQQKSSQAPKLLFHYYDKDFNNEADTPDNFQSRRPNTSFCFLDIRSPGLGDTAMYLCATSLDSGSGYEQYFGPGTRLTVT.

Concerning this clone itself: At one of its ends the junction is not consistent with the germline gene, which may arise from a read error. This rearrangement joins TRBV7-7 to TRBJ2-5; 8 positions match TRBD1. From germline, CDR1 is SSHAT and CDR2 FNYEAQ (reference sequence). The CDR3 is 13 amino acids. Here the CDR3 reads CASSLTGGETQYF. The CDR3 DNA follows: TGTGCTAGCAGCTTAACAGGGGGGGAGACCCAGTACTTC. Filled out from reference TRBV7-7 and TRBJ2-5, the complete variable domain reads GAGVSQSPRYKVTKRGQDVTLRCDPISSHATLYWYQQALGQGPEFLTYFNYEAQPDKSGLPSDRFSAERPEGSISTLTIQRTEQRDSAMYRCASSLTGGETQYFGPGTRLLVL.

There are a few counts of this clone. The identical CDR3 is also encoded by other nucleotide sequences in the sample. The chain employs TRBV4-3 and TRBJ1-2; 10 positions agree with TRBD1. Germline loops: CDR1 LGHNA, CDR2 YSLEER. Trimming cost V 1 base and J 3 bases; bases outside gene matches: 2. The CDR3 contains 15 residues. The DNA for the CDR3 is TGCGCCAGCAGCCAAGGACAGGGGGCGTACTATGGCTACACCTTC. Protein product: CASSQGQGAYYGYTF.

The genes are TRBV27 and TRBJ1-3; 8 nucleotides line up with TRBD1. Trimming at V came to 5 bases and at J to 1 base, leaving 10 bases not matched to a gene. The length of the CDR3 is 17 residues. Germline V gives CDR1 MNHEY, CDR2 SMNVEV (reference sequence). The CDR3 DNA follows: TGTGCCAGCAGTGGAAGGAAGACAGGGGAGTCTGGAAACACCATATATTTT. Amino acid sequence: CASSGRKTGESGNTIYF.

The V gene is TRBV6-6, the J gene TRBJ1-5; 8 positions match TRBD1. Germline CDR1 reads MNHNY; CDR2 reads SVGAGI (reference sequence). The CDR3 loop spans 14 amino acids. The ends lost 6 bases at V and 9 bases at J; junction bases unmatched: 10. The CDR3 reads CASSLQGDLRPQHF. The CDR3 bases are TGTGCCAGCAGCCTACAGGGGGATCTAAGGCCCCAGCATTTT.

A few counts support this clone. This chain connects TRBV6-6 to TRBJ2-2; 7 bases match TRBD2. There are 14 residues in the CDR3. The germline V gene has CDR1 MNHNY and CDR2 SVGAGI (reference sequence). J was trimmed by 1 base and V by 6 bases; bases with no gene match: 2. The CDR3 reads CASRSSGNTGELFF. As DNA, the CDR3 is TGTGCCAGCAGGTCTAGCGGGAACACCGGGGAGCTGTTTTTT.

The rearrangement links TRBV30 to TRBJ1-1; a weak D match, TRBD1 (6 bases). Germline lookup yields CDR1 GTSNPN and CDR2 SVGIG (reference sequence). V lost 7 bases, J lost 4 bases, and 16 bases lay in between. CDR3 length: 13 amino acids. CDR3 coding DNA: TGTGCCTTCCAACAGGGTGCGGCCACTGAAGCTTTCTTT. This gives the protein CAFQQGAATEAFF.

The chain combines TRBV5-4 with TRBJ2-3; 13 nucleotides line up with TRBD2. The trim removed 4 bases at V and 10 bases at J, leaving 15 bases unmatched. Germline V lookup: CDR1 SGHNT, CDR2 YYREEE (reference sequence). The CDR3 runs to 17 residues. The CDR3 loop reads CASSGRTSGGPALAQYF. For the CDR3, the DNA is TGTGCCAGCAGCGGGCGGACTAGCGGGGGACCCGCATTAGCGCAGTATTTT.

Here the CDR3 DNA reads TGCGCCAGCAGCTTGGCACGGACAGGGACAAATTCACCCCTCCACTTT. This codes for CASSLARTGTNSPLHF. The chain carries TRBV5-1 and TRBJ1-6; 8 bases are a match to TRBD1. The CDR3 covers 16 residues. The trim removed 0 bases at V and 7 bases at J, leaving 6 bases unmatched. Looked up from germline, CDR1 is SGHRS and CDR2 is YFSETQ.

This clone showed up just once. This sequence joins TRBV2 and TRBJ1-2, with 8 bases matching TRBD1. Trimming removed 7 bases from V and 2 bases from J; junction bases left unmatched: 9. Germline-derived CDR1 and CDR2 are SNHLY and FYNNEI. This CDR3 is built from 15 residues. The CDR3 DNA is TGTGCCAGCAACTATCAGGGGGCGTCCAACTATGGCTACACCTTC. Encoded protein: CASNYQGASNYGYTF.

The chain employs TRBV7-8 and TRBJ1-5; the match to TRBD1 covers 10 bases. The CDR3 length is 15 residues. With V trimmed by 5 bases and J by 10 bases, 11 bases remained unmatched. Germline assignment: CDR1 SGHVS and CDR2 FQNEAQ. The CDR3 DNA reads as TGTGCCAGCAGCCCTGACAGGGGGCAGGAGTTTCCCCAGCATTTT. Protein product: CASSPDRGQEFPQHF. Full variable domain (outside the CDR3, taken from reference TRBV7-8 and TRBJ1-5): GAGVSQSPRYKVAKRGQDVALRCDPISGHVSLFWYQQALGQGPEFLTYFQNEAQLDKSGLPSDRFFAERPEGSVSTLKIQRTQQEDSAVYLCASSPDRGQEFPQHFGDGTRLSIL.

This clone showed up just a few times. V and J are TRBV7-8 and TRBJ1-2; no firm D call. CDR3 length: 14 amino acids. The germline V and J ends were trimmed by 5 bases and 3 bases, with 13 bases remaining between them. Germline V lookup: CDR1 SGHVS, CDR2 FQNEAQ. The CDR3 spells CASSARRVDYGYTF. The CDR3 coding sequence is TGTGCCAGCAGCGCCAGACGGGTTGACTATGGCTACACCTTC.

The chain recombines TRBV4-1 with TRBJ2-1; TRBD2 matches 7 bases. CDR3 length equals 15 residues. Trimming removed 2 bases from V and 13 bases from J; junction bases left unmatched: 14. The germline V gene has CDR1 MGHRA and CDR2 YSYEKL. The CDR3 region has the DNA TGCGCCAGCAGCCAACCTGTAGCGGGTAGGAGATTTCAGTTCTTC. Translation gives CASSQPVAGRRFQFF.

Note on this clone: Mismatch with germline at one junction end may stem from a read error. The chain joins TRBV7-9 to TRBJ2-7; the match to TRBD1 covers 7 bases. Germline V gene lookup returns CDR1 SEHNR and CDR2 FQNEAQ (reference sequence). The CDR3 spans 16 residues. The CDR3 is CSSSRPPGTESYEQYF. The CDR3 DNA reads as TGTTCCAGCAGCCGCCCCCCCGGGACAGAGAGCTACGAGCAGTACTTC.